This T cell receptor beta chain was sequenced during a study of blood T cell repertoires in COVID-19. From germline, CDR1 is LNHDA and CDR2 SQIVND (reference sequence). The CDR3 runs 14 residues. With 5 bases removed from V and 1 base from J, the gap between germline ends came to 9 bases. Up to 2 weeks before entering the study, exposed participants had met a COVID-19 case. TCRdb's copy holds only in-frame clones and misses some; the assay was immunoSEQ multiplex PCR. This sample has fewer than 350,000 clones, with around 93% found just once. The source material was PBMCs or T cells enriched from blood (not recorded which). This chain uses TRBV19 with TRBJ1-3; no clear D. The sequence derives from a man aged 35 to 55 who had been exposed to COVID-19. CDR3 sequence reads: CASSVLVSGNTIYF. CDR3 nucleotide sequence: TGTGCCAGTAGTGTACTGGTGTCTGGAAACACCATATATTTT.